Below are 24 T cell receptor beta chains sequenced from a single sample in a study of blood T cell repertoires in COVID-19. The assay was immunoSEQ multiplex PCR, and TCRdb's table has in-frame clones only and misses some. The sample has 200,000 or so clones, more than 75% seen once. The specimen sequenced was PBMCs or T cells enriched from blood (not recorded which). These receptors were obtained from a woman between 40 and 50 years old with acute COVID-19.

The rearrangement joins TRBV7-9 to TRBJ1-3; the match to TRBD1 covers 8 bases. The J segment lost 6 bases and the V segment lost 5 bases, leaving 21 bases of the junction unmatched. This CDR3 has 19 residues. Germline V gives CDR1 SEHNR, CDR2 FQNEAQ (reference sequence). CDR3 DNA: TGTGCCAGCAGCACCCCAACCGACAGGGGAAAGGCAATTGAAAACACCATATATTTT. It codes for CASSTPTDRGKAIENTIYF.

The genes are TRBV14 and TRBJ2-3; D may be TRBD2 (5 bases). CDR3 length: 15 residues. From germline, CDR1 is SGHDN and CDR2 FVKESK. V lost 1 base, J lost 9 bases, and 17 bases lay in between. The CDR3 protein is CASSQARVPSATQYF. For the CDR3, the DNA is TGTGCCAGCAGCCAAGCGAGGGTACCCTCCGCAACGCAGTATTTT. Full variable domain (missing parts from reference TRBV14 and TRBJ2-3): EAGVTQFPSHSVIEKGQTVTLRCDPISGHDNLYWYRRVMGKEIKFLLHFVKESKQDESGMPNNRFLAERTGGTYSTLKVQPAELEDSGVYFCASSQARVPSATQYFGPGTRLTVL.

V is TRBV9 and J is TRBJ1-1, with D unclear. Trimming removed 2 bases from V and 1 base from J, with 6 bases in between. CDR1 is SGDLS and CDR2 is YYNGEE in the germline V gene. This CDR3 comprises 13 residues. The DNA for the CDR3 is TGTGCCAGCAGCGTTGGCCCGAACACTGAAGCTTTCTTT. It yields the protein CASSVGPNTEAFF.

This clone showed up just a few times. The genes are TRBV12-2 and TRBJ2-7; TRBD1 is the table's D call and was not checked against the DNA. TRBV12-2 is a known pseudogene. The CDR3 sequence is 14 residues long. CDR3 bases: TGTGCAAGTCGCTTACCTAACGACAACTACGAGCAGTACTTC. Translating gives CASRLPNDNYEQYF.

V is TRBV11-3 and J is TRBJ2-1, with D perhaps matching TRBD2 (5 bases). The CDR3 is made up of 15 amino acids. The germline gives CDR1 SGHNT, CDR2 YENEEA. V lost 1 base and J 6 bases, leaving 13 bases between the germline ends. CDR3 sequence reads: CASSLGNVAGNEQFF. CDR3 nucleotides: TGTGCCAGCAGCTTAGGTAACGTCGCGGGCAATGAGCAGTTCTTC.

The V call is TRBV19, the J call TRBJ1-2, with D possibly TRBD1 on 5 matching bases. V lost 3 bases, J lost 10 bases, and 12 bases lay in between. Germline CDR1 is LNHDA and CDR2 is SQIVND (reference sequence). The CDR3 has 12 residues. The CDR3 DNA reads as TGTGCCAGTAGTATCCTGGGGGAGGACTACACCTTC. It yields the protein CASSILGEDYTF.

The chain combines TRBV18 with TRBJ2-2; no definite D call. The CDR3 spans 15 residues. V was cut by 2 bases and J by 2 bases, with 9 bases left in between. Germline CDR1 reads KGHSH; CDR2 reads LQKENI. The CDR3 loop reads CASSPVAINTGELFF. In DNA form, the CDR3 reads TGTGCCAGCTCACCAGTGGCAATCAACACCGGGGAGCTGTTTTTT. The full variable domain, completed using reference TRBV18 and TRBJ2-2, is NAGVMQNPRHLVRRRGQEARLRCSPMKGHSHVYWYRQLPEEGLKFMVYLQKENIIDESGMPKERFSAEFPKEGPSILRIQQVVRGDSAAYFCASSPVAINTGELFFGEGSRLTVL.

The chain is built from TRBV6-1 and TRBJ2-3; D perhaps matches TRBD1 (6 bases). This CDR3 has 14 residues. Per the germline V gene, CDR1 is MNHNS and CDR2 is SASEGT. Between the trimmed V and J ends, which lost 3 bases and 2 bases, there was a span of 9 bases. The CDR3 nucleotides are TGTGCCAGCAGTGATCACAGGGTCACAGATACGCAGTATTTT. It translates to CASSDHRVTDTQYF.

The chain combines TRBV7-2 with TRBJ1-2; 9 positions agree with TRBD1. The CDR3 loop spans 15 amino acids. CDR1 and CDR2 (germline): SGHTA, FQGNSA. The ends lost 3 bases at V and 5 bases at J; junction bases unmatched: 7. The CDR3 sequence is CASSFKGQGGYGYTF. The DNA of the CDR3 is TGTGCCAGCAGCTTTAAGGGACAGGGAGGGTATGGCTACACCTTC.

Only a few counts were recorded for this clone. This sequence joins TRBV5-6 and TRBJ2-5, with D perhaps matching TRBD2 (6 bases). V was pared by 2 bases and J by 4 bases, with 9 bases between. Germline assignment: CDR1 SGHDT and CDR2 YYEEEE. This CDR3 is built from 13 residues. The CDR3 coding sequence is TGTGCCAGCAGCTTTTCCGGGGGAGAGACCCAGTACTTC. This encodes CASSFSGGETQYF.

This clone was detected once. The rearrangement joins TRBV19 to TRBJ2-6; 7 positions match TRBD1. CDR3 length: 16 amino acids. With V trimmed by 4 bases and J by 3 bases, 6 bases remained unmatched. Germline CDR1 is LNHDA and CDR2 is SQIVND (reference sequence). The CDR3: CASSTHRGSGANVLTF. The CDR3 DNA is TGTGCCAGTAGTACCCACAGGGGAAGTGGGGCCAACGTCCTGACTTTC. Using reference TRBV19 and TRBJ2-6 for the parts outside the CDR3, the full variable domain is DGGITQSPKYLFRKEGQNVTLSCEQNLNHDAMYWYRQDPGQGLRLIYYSQIVNDFQKGDIAEGYSVSREKKESFPLTVTSAQKNPTAFYLCASSTHRGSGANVLTFGAGSRLTVL.

The DNA for the CDR3 is TGTGCCTCCTCCAGCAGGAATTCACCCCTCCACTTT. Translated, it gives CASSSRNSPLHF. This chain joins TRBV30 and TRBJ1-6, with unresolved D. The CDR3 loop spans 12 amino acids. Germline loops: CDR1 GTSNPN, CDR2 SVGIG (reference sequence). V was shortened by 7 bases and J by 7 bases, with 11 bases between the two germline ends.

The CDR3 DNA is TGTGCCAGCAGCTTCGGACAGGGGACAGAACCCCAGCATTTT. Its protein is CASSFGQGTEPQHF. V usage is TRBV5-4 and J usage is TRBJ1-5; 9 positions match TRBD1. V was pared by 2 bases and J by 10 bases, with 7 bases of the junction left unmatched. The V gene's germline CDR1 is SGHNT and CDR2 YYREEE (reference sequence). The CDR3 extends over 14 amino acids. Variable domain in full (rest from reference TRBV5-4 and TRBJ1-5): ETGVTQSPTHLIKTRGQQVTLRCSSQSGHNTVSWYQQALGQGPQFIFQYYREEENGRGNFPPRFSGLQFPNYSSELNVNALELDDSALYLCASSFGQGTEPQHFGDGTRLSIL.

The V and J genes are TRBV7-2 and TRBJ2-3; 12 bases fit TRBD2. CDR1 and CDR2 from the germline V gene are SGHTA and FQGNSA. Trimming at V came to 3 bases and at J to 5 bases, leaving 6 bases not matched to a gene. The CDR3 has 16 amino acids. CDR3 loop: CASSFTSGGPKDTQYF. As DNA, the CDR3 is TGTGCCAGCAGCTTTACTAGCGGGGGGCCGAAAGATACGCAGTATTTT. Full variable domain (outside the CDR3, taken from reference TRBV7-2 and TRBJ2-3): GAGVSQSPSNKVTEKGKDVELRCDPISGHTALYWYRQSLGQGLEFLIYFQGNSAPDKSGLPSDRFSAERTGGSVSTLTIQRTQQEDSAVYLCASSFTSGGPKDTQYFGPGTRLTVL.

This rearrangement joins TRBV6-5 to TRBJ1-6; D is unclear. CDR1 MNHEY and CDR2 SVGAGI come from the germline V gene. Trimming took off 8 bases at V and 0 bases at J, with 8 bases between the two ends. The CDR3 covers 14 residues. The CDR3 region is CASSDSSYNSPLHF. CDR3 DNA: TGTGCCAGCTCAGATTCCTCCTATAATTCACCCCTCCACTTT.

The chain employs TRBV12-3 or TRBV12-4 and TRBJ2-7; the D gene is possibly TRBD1 (6 bases). There are 12 residues in the CDR3. Between the trimmed V and J ends, which lost 6 bases and 5 bases, there was a span of 11 bases. CDR3 coding DNA: TGTGCCAGCAGCCTTACAGGGAACGAGCAGTACTTC. This codes for CASSLTGNEQYF.

The V and J genes are TRBV28 and TRBJ1-1; D not resolved. The CDR3 loop spans 14 amino acids. The V end was cut by 3 bases, the J end by 3 bases, with 11 bases between. The germline CDR1 and CDR2 sequences are MDHEN and SYDVKM. In DNA, the CDR3 is TGTGCCAGCAGTTTGTCCGGGTTGGACACTGAAGCTTTCTTT. Encoded protein: CASSLSGLDTEAFF. Full variable domain (rest looked up from reference TRBV28 and TRBJ1-1): DVKVTQSSRYLVKRTGEKVFLECVQDMDHENMFWYRQDPGLGLRLIYFSYDVKMKEKGDIPEGYSVSREKKERFSLILESASTNQTSMYLCASSLSGLDTEAFFGQGTRLTVV.

This sequence joins TRBV10-3 and TRBJ1-2; 7 bases fit TRBD1. This CDR3 region has 12 residues. The J segment lost 2 bases and the V segment lost 10 bases, leaving 4 bases of the junction unmatched. The germline CDR1 and CDR2 sequences are ENHRY and SYGVKD. The CDR3 nucleotides read TGTGCCACCGAGACAGGGAACTATGGCTACACCTTC. The encoded protein is CATETGNYGYTF.

The chain carries TRBV18 and TRBJ2-1; no firm D call. This CDR3 comprises 13 residues. The germline V gene has CDR1 KGHSH and CDR2 LQKENI. Trimming shortened V by 2 bases and J by 9 bases, and 11 bases separated the two germline ends. CDR3 DNA sequence: TGTGCCAGCTCACCATTACCTAGAAGTGAGCAGTTCTTC. Its translation is CASSPLPRSEQFF.

V is TRBV7-9 and J is TRBJ2-7, with a weak D call TRBD2 (6 bases). CDR3 size: 14 residues. Trimming left V 5 bases short and J 3 bases short, with 14 bases between. Germline V gene data show CDR1 as SEHNR and CDR2 as FQNEAQ (reference sequence). The chain's CDR3 is CASSPRDLNYEQYF. The CDR3 coding sequence is TGTGCCAGCAGCCCCCGGGACTTGAACTACGAGCAGTACTTC.

The V gene is TRBV11-2, the J gene TRBJ1-5; D is perhaps TRBD1 (5 bases). This CDR3 contains 14 residues. Germline CDR1 reads SGHAT; CDR2 reads FQNNGV. Deletions cut 4 bases from V and 6 bases from J, with 13 bases between. The CDR3 loop reads CASSSGLPGQPQHF. The CDR3 DNA reads as TGTGCCAGCAGCTCGGGACTCCCCGGTCAGCCCCAGCATTTT.

This clone has a handful of counts. CDR3 DNA sequence: TGTGCCACCAGCAGAGGTCCCGCGGGACGGGATGGCTACACCTTC. Translated, it gives CATSRGPAGRDGYTF. V usage is TRBV15 and J usage is TRBJ1-2, with D maybe TRBD1 (5 bases). Germline CDR1 LNHNV, CDR2 YYDKDF (reference sequence). The CDR3 sequence is 15 residues long. Deletions cut 1 base from V and 6 bases from J, with 15 bases between.

V usage is TRBV19 and J usage is TRBJ1-5; TRBD1 might be the D (5 bases). The CDR3 contains 15 residues. Germline CDR1 and CDR2: LNHDA and SQIVND (reference sequence). V was cut by 6 bases and J by 2 bases, with 14 bases left in between. CDR3 bases: TGTGCCAGTAGCCCTGGGGCGGGGGGCAATCAGCCCCAGCATTTT. Its translation: CASSPGAGGNQPQHF.

The rearrangement links TRBV29-1 to TRBJ2-3; 9 bases line up with TRBD1. The V gene end was trimmed by 6 bases and the J gene end by 5 bases; junction bases not matched to a gene: 9. This CDR3 is 14 amino acids long. From germline, CDR1 is SQVTM and CDR2 ANQGSEA. The CDR3 loop is CSVNRQGGGDTQYF. As DNA, the CDR3 is TGCAGCGTAAACAGACAGGGGGGAGGAGATACGCAGTATTTT.